This T cell receptor beta chain was found in a study of blood T cell repertoires in COVID-19. Study-wide context: Spain, Italy and the United States supplied samples that represented acute and convalescent COVID-19. From T cells, B-cell-depleted T cells, or PBMCs came the material, which was cDNA or gDNA.

J gave up 4 bases and V 2 bases, and 3 bases lay outside the gene matches. Germline loops: CDR1 ENHRY, CDR2 SYGVKD. This CDR3 has 15 amino acids. Under the authors' procedure: The authors estimated nucleated cell counts from reference gene primer amplification. Produced via immunoSEQ multiplex PCR; TCRdb's table is partial and in-frame only. V, J and clone size derive from that table, while D and trimming were established from the DNA sequence. The sample records some 100,000 clones, 70% to 90% being singletons. Input material: peripheral blood. The TCR comes from a woman aged 65 to 85 with acute or convalescent COVID-19. The V and J genes are TRBV10-3 and TRBJ2-2, with TRBD2 matching 8 bases. The CDR3 spells CAISEVLAGTGELFF. As DNA, the CDR3 is TGTGCCATCAGTGAGGTTCTAGCGGGCACCGGGGAGCTGTTTTTT.